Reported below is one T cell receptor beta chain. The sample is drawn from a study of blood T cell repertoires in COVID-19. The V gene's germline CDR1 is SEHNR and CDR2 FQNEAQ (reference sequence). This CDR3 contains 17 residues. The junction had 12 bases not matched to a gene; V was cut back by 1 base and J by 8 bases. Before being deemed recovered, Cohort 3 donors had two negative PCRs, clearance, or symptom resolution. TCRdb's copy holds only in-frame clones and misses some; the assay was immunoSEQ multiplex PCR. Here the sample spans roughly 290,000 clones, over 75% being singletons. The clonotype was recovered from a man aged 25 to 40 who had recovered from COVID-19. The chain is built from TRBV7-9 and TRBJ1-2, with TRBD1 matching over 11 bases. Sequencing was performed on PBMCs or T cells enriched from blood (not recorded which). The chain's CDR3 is CASSLGGGGTGGSGYTF. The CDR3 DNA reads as TGTGCCAGCAGCTTAGGAGGAGGTGGGACAGGGGGGAGCGGCTACACCTTC. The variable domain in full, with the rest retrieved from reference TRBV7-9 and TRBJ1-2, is DTGVSQNPRHKITKRGQNVTFRCDPISEHNRLYWYRQTLGQGPEFLTYFQNEAQLEKSRLLSDRFSAERPKGSFSTLEIQRTEQGDSAMYLCASSLGGGGTGGSGYTFGSGTRLTVV.